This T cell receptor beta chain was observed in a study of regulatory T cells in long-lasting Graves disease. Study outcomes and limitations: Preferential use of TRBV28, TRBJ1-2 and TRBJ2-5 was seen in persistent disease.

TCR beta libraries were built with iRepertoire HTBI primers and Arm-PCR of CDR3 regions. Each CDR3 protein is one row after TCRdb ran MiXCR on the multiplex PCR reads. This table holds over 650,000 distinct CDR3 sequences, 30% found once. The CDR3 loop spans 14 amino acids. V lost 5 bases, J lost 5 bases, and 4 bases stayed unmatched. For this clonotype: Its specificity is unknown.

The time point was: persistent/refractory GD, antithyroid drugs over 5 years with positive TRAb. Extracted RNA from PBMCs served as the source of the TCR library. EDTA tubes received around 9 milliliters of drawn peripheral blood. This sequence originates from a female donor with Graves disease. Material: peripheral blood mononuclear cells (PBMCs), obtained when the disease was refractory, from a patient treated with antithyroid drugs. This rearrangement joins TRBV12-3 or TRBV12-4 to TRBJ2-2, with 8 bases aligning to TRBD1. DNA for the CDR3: TGTGCCAGCAGTGTGACAGGGGAAACCGGGGAGCTGTTTTTT. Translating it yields CASSVTGETGELFF.